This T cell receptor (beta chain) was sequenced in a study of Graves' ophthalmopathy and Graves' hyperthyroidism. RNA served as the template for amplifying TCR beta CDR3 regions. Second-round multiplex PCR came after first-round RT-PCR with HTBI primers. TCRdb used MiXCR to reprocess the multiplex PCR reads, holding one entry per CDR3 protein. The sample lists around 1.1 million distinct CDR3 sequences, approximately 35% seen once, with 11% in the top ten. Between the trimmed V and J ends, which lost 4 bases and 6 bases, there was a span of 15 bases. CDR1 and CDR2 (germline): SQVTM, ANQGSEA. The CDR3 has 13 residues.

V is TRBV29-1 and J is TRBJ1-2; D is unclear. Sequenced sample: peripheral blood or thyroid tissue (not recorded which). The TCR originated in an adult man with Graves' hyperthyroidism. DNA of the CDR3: TGCAGCGTTGTTTCGGGATTCACCAATGGCTACACCTTC. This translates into CSVVSGFTNGYTF.